The 24 T cell receptor beta chains listed next were all sequenced from one sample in a study of blood T cells in healthy people across ages. Using a J-beta primer mix together with a sample-barcoded 5' primer, a second PCR was run for 7 to 11 cycles. TCRdb re-called the 5' RACE reads with MiXCR, one entry per CDR3 protein. The data contain 800,000 to 900,000 distinct CDR3 sequences, around two thirds of them singletons. Sequencing used blood. The origin of the receptors is a man aged 25 to 40 in good health.

This clonotype has just a few counts. J is TRBJ2-5 and V is TRBV10-3; D might be TRBD1 or TRBD2, each matching 5 bases. The CDR3 is made up of 13 amino acids. With 10 bases removed from V and 2 bases from J, the gap between germline ends came to 14 bases. The germline V gene has CDR1 ENHRY and CDR2 SYGVKD. The CDR3 nucleotides read TGTGCCACCTTGGGACGGCTACAAGAGACCCAGTACTTC. It translates to CATLGRLQETQYF.

The chain has TRBV2 and TRBJ2-3; tentatively, D is TRBD1 or TRBD2 (6 bases each). This CDR3 comprises 14 residues. Germline V lookup: CDR1 SNHLY, CDR2 FYNNEI. V was shortened by 11 bases and J by 0 bases, with 15 bases between the two germline ends. The CDR3 bases are TGTGCCGGCCGAGGGGGGACCAGCACAGATACGCAGTATTTT. Its translation: CAGRGGTSTDTQYF.

The chain uses TRBV27 and TRBJ2-3; unclear D gene. The CDR3 is 16 residues long. V lost 5 bases, J lost 2 bases, and 17 bases lay in between. Germline V gene lookup returns CDR1 MNHEY and CDR2 SMNVEV (reference sequence). CDR3 residues: CASSQWSGRLTDTQYF. In DNA form, the CDR3 reads TGTGCCAGCAGTCAATGGTCGGGCAGGCTCACAGATACGCAGTATTTT.

The V call is TRBV6-5, the J call TRBJ1-6; D is unclear. The CDR3 extends over 15 amino acids. The germline V gene has CDR1 MNHEY and CDR2 SVGAGI. The V gene lost 0 bases and the J gene lost 3 bases, with 6 bases spanning the gap. CDR3 amino acids: CASSYSQNYNSPLHF. The CDR3 DNA sequence: TGTGCCAGCAGTTACTCACAGAACTATAATTCACCCCTCCACTTT.

J is TRBJ2-7 and V is TRBV4-1, with D maybe TRBD1 (6 bases). The CDR3 length is 15 residues. Germline values: CDR1 MGHRA, CDR2 YSYEKL. V lost 1 base and J lost 2, with 12 bases in between. The CDR3 region is CASSQGAAGAYEQYF. The CDR3 DNA sequence: TGCGCCAGCAGCCAAGGGGCGGCAGGGGCCTACGAGCAGTACTTC.

This rearrangement joins TRBV29-1 to TRBJ2-7, with D perhaps TRBD2 (5 bases). This CDR3 is 14 amino acids long. The V gene's germline CDR1 is SQVTM and CDR2 ANQGSEA. V gave up 6 bases and J gave up 1 base, with 16 bases separating them. The CDR3 DNA follows: TGCAGCGTCGAGACCGAGGAGGAGTCCTACGAGCAGTACTTC. It translates to CSVETEEESYEQYF.

Only a few counts were recorded for this clonotype. Relative to the germline gene, one junction end is altered; a read error may explain this. The rearrangement joins TRBV9 to TRBJ2-1; 9 bases line up with TRBD1. The germline gives CDR1 SGDLS, CDR2 YYNGEE. The CDR3 has 17 residues. The DNA of the CDR3 is TGTGCCAGTAGCGTAAGGGCCCGGGACAGGGCAAACAATGAGCAGTTCTTC. Translated: CASSVRARDRANNEQFF.

This clonotype was detected only a few times. The chain employs TRBV7-2 and TRBJ2-6, with D maybe TRBD1 (5 bases). Trimming cost V 3 bases and J 0 bases, with 12 bases left between them. This CDR3 is built from 17 residues. CDR1 and CDR2 from the germline V gene are SGHTA and FQGNSA. The CDR3 here is CASSLRQNPSGANVLTF. In nucleotides, the CDR3 is TGTGCCAGCAGCTTGCGACAGAATCCCTCTGGGGCCAACGTCCTGACTTTC.

This chain uses TRBV12-3 or TRBV12-4 with TRBJ1-4; TRBD1 is a possible D gene (6 bases). Between the trimmed V and J ends, which lost 6 bases and 6 bases, there was a span of 14 bases. This CDR3 region has 14 residues. The CDR3 DNA is TGTGCCAGCAGCTCGGAAGGGGGGTATGAAAAACTGTTTTTT. This sequence encodes CASSSEGGYEKLFF.

This chain uses TRBV20-1 with TRBJ2-5; D call uncertain. The CDR3 is 15 amino acids. Germline lookup yields CDR1 DFQATT and CDR2 SNEGSKA (reference sequence). V lost 4 bases and J 3 bases, leaving 18 bases between the germline ends. The CDR3 loop is CSATLFLGPKETQYF. In DNA form, the CDR3 reads TGCAGTGCTACCCTTTTCCTGGGTCCAAAAGAGACCCAGTACTTC.

V gene TRBV2 combines with J gene TRBJ1-2; D unclear. The CDR3 length is 13 residues. CDR1 and CDR2 (germline): SNHLY, FYNNEI. The V gene lost 5 bases and the J gene lost 4 bases, with 11 bases spanning the gap. The CDR3 loop is CASSSQPVYGYTF. The CDR3 DNA sequence: TGTGCCAGCAGTAGTCAGCCGGTCTATGGCTACACCTTC.

The V gene is TRBV5-1, the J gene TRBJ2-7; 7 bases agree with TRBD1. Germline CDR1 and CDR2: SGHRS and YFSETQ. The CDR3 covers 13 residues. V gave up 4 bases and J gave up 6 bases; unmatched junction bases: 7. As DNA, the CDR3 is TGCGCCAGCAGCATTTTACAGGGGACCGAGCAGTACTTC. As protein: CASSILQGTEQYF.

This rearrangement joins TRBV12-3 or TRBV12-4 to TRBJ1-2; D is perhaps TRBD1 (5 bases). V was clipped by 3 bases and J by 2 bases, with 19 bases between them. The length of the CDR3 is 17 residues. In DNA form, the CDR3 reads TGTGCCAGCAGTTTCGGGCCTTGGGGGACGCGAAACTATGGCTACACCTTC. The encoded protein is CASSFGPWGTRNYGYTF.

This clonotype appeared a single time. The chain recombines TRBV18 with TRBJ1-1; D is unclear. V was clipped by 3 bases and J by 6 bases, with 11 bases between them. CDR3 size: 13 residues. Germline V gene data show CDR1 as KGHSH and CDR2 as LQKENI. The CDR3 protein is CASSPELGAEAFF. The CDR3, as DNA: TGTGCCAGCTCACCGGAATTGGGCGCTGAAGCTTTCTTT.

This clonotype came up many times. This chain connects TRBV11-3 to TRBJ2-1, with 10 bases that match TRBD1. Germline V gives CDR1 SGHNT, CDR2 YENEEA. CDR3 length equals 16 residues. The V segment lost 5 bases and the J segment 0 bases; nucleotides outside the gene matches: 4. In DNA, the CDR3 is TGTGCCAGCAGCGCTAGGACAGGGGGCTCCTACAATGAGCAGTTCTTC. Translation gives CASSARTGGSYNEQFF.

The rearrangement links TRBV6-5 to TRBJ2-3; D not resolved. Germline CDR1 is MNHEY and CDR2 is SVGAGI. The CDR3 loop spans 14 amino acids. The germline V and J ends were trimmed by 9 bases and 2 bases, with 15 bases remaining between them. CDR3 loop: CASLLRLHTDTQYF. In DNA, the CDR3 is TGTGCCAGTCTGCTCCGGCTTCACACAGATACGCAGTATTTT.

This clonotype was seen ten or more times. The V gene is TRBV20-1, the J gene TRBJ2-1, with 7 bases aligning to TRBD2. V was pared by 0 bases and J by 0 bases, with 11 bases of the junction left unmatched. The CDR3 extends over 18 amino acids. CDR1 is DFQATT, CDR2 SNEGSKA, per germline (reference sequence). Here the CDR3 DNA reads TGCAGTGCTAGAGATCTCTATGAGCGGGGAAGCTCCTACAATGAGCAGTTCTTC. Amino acids: CSARDLYERGSSYNEQFF.

This chain connects TRBV3-1 to TRBJ2-7, with 10 bases fitting TRBD2. This CDR3 spans 17 amino acids. Per germline, CDR1 LGHDT and CDR2 YNNKEL (reference sequence). V lost 0 bases and J lost 6; bases outside the gene matches: 11. CDR3 amino acids: CASSQEAPLAGWGEQYF. Written as DNA, the CDR3 is TGTGCCAGCAGCCAAGAGGCCCCACTAGCGGGGTGGGGCGAGCAGTACTTC.

The rearrangement links TRBV6-2 or TRBV6-3 to TRBJ1-2; 7 positions match TRBD1. Germline V CDR1 and CDR2: MNHEY, SVGEGT. V lost 6 bases, J lost 3 bases, and 4 bases stayed unmatched. The CDR3 runs to 13 residues. The CDR3 nucleotides read TGTGCCAGCAGGGAACAGGGGTACTATGGCTACACCTTC. This gives the protein CASREQGYYGYTF.

The rearrangement joins TRBV28 to TRBJ1-1; the D is unclear. There are 15 residues in the CDR3. The germline V gene encodes CDR1 MDHEN and CDR2 SYDVKM. Trimming took off 3 bases at V and 8 bases at J, with 19 bases between the two ends. CDR3 DNA sequence: TGTGCCAGCAGTTTGGACGTGAGCCCAACCTCCGAAGCTTTCTTT. Its translation: CASSLDVSPTSEAFF.

V gene TRBV5-1 combines with J gene TRBJ1-2, with D tentatively TRBD1 (5 bases). The V end was cut by 2 bases, the J end by 7 bases, with 15 bases between. The CDR3 is 14 residues long. From germline, CDR1 is SGHRS and CDR2 YFSETQ. The CDR3: CASSFQGAISGYTF. In nucleotides, the CDR3 is TGCGCCAGCAGCTTTCAAGGGGCAATCTCTGGCTACACCTTC.

The chain recombines TRBV4-3 with TRBJ2-7; D is possibly TRBD2 (5 bases). Trimming took 1 base from V and 3 from J, leaving 13 bases between them. The CDR3 runs 15 residues. Germline CDR1 reads LGHNA; CDR2 reads YSLEER. The CDR3 DNA reads TGCGCCAGCAGCCAAGTGGGAGATTCGGGCTACGAGCAGTACTTC. Residues: CASSQVGDSGYEQYF.

The chain joins TRBV3-1 to TRBJ1-2, with 7 bases identical to TRBD1. V was clipped by 4 bases and J by 8 bases; unmatched bases: 10. The germline gives CDR1 LGHDT, CDR2 YNNKEL (reference sequence). The CDR3 has 14 residues. For the CDR3, the DNA is TGTGCCAGCAGCCCTTTAGGGGGCTTAAGGGGCTACACCTTC. Encoded protein: CASSPLGGLRGYTF.

Notes on this clonotype: At one end the junction does not follow the germline gene, possibly because of a read error. J is TRBJ2-4 and V is TRBV9; D is possibly TRBD2 (5 bases). The DNA end favors TRBJ2-7, so the J call may be wrong. Germline loops: CDR1 SGDLS, CDR2 YYNGEE. The CDR3 runs 13 residues. The chain's CDR3 is CAGSGSRGYEQYF. CDR3 coding DNA: TGTGCCGGCAGCGGATCTCGAGGGTACGAGCAGTACTTC.